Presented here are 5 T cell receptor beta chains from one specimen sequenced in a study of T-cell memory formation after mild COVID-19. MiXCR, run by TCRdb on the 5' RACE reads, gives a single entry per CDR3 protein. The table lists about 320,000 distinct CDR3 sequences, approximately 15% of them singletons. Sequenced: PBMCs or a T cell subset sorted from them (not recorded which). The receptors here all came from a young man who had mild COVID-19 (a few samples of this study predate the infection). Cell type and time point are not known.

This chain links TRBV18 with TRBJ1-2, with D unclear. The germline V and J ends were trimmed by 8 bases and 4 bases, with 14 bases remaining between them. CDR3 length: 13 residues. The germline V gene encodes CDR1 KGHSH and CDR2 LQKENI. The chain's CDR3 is CASREGSLYGYTF. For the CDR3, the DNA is TGTGCCAGCCGGGAGGGCAGCCTCTATGGCTACACCTTC.

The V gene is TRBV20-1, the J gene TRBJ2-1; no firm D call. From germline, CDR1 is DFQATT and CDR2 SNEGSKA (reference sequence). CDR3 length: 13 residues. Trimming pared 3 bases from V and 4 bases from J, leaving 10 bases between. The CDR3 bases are TGCAGTGCTAGGTCTCGGAATTACAATGAGCAGTTCTTC. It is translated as CSARSRNYNEQFF.

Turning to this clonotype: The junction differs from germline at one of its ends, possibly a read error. CDR3 loop: CASGRVGMLYF. CDR3 nucleotides: TGTGCCAGCGGCCGGGTTGGGATGTTGTACTTC. The gene calls are TRBV12-3 or TRBV12-4 and TRBJ1-2; D remains ambiguous. CDR3 size: 11 residues.

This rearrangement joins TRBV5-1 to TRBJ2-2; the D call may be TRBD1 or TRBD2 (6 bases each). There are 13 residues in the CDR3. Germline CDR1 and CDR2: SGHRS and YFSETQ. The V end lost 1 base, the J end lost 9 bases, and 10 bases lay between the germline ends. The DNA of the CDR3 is TGCGCCAGCAGCTTGACGGGGGCGAGGGAGCTGTTTTTT. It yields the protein CASSLTGARELFF.

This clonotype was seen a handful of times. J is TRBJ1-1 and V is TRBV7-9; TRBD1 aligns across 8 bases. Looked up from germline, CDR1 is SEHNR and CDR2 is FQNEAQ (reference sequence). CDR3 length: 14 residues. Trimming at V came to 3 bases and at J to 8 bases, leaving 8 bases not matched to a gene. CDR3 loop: CASSFPTGAVEAFF. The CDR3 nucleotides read TGTGCCAGCAGCTTCCCGACAGGGGCGGTCGAAGCTTTCTTT. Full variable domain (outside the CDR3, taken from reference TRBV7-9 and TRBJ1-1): DTGVSQNPRHKITKRGQNVTFRCDPISEHNRLYWYRQTLGQGPEFLTYFQNEAQLEKSRLLSDRFSAERPKGSFSTLEIQRTEQGDSAMYLCASSFPTGAVEAFFGQGTRLTVV.